The 31 T cell receptor beta chains below were found in one sample sequenced in a study of blood T cells in healthy people across ages. Through a sample-barcoded 5' primer and a J-beta primer mix, a second PCR was run for 7 to 11 cycles. TCRdb re-called the 5' RACE reads through MiXCR, storing one row per CDR3 protein. The sample has about 930,000 distinct CDR3 sequences, 25% to 30% seen once. These records were also assigned to another study, of T cells of mothers and their children.

Material: blood. Receptor source: a woman aged 35 to 49 in good health.

Many counts were recorded for this clonotype. This sequence joins TRBV20-1 and TRBJ2-5; possible D gene TRBD1, 6 bases. CDR3 length: 14 residues. V dropped 5 bases and J dropped 5 bases, with 18 bases sitting between them. Germline CDR1 and CDR2: DFQATT and SNEGSKA (reference sequence). The CDR3 DNA reads as TGCAGTGCTCCGCAACAGGGTATAACGGAGACCCAGTACTTC. Translating gives CSAPQQGITETQYF.

The rearrangement uses TRBV27 and TRBJ2-5; D might be TRBD1 (7 bases). V lost 4 bases and J lost 11, with 17 bases in between. Germline V gene lookup returns CDR1 MNHEY and CDR2 SMNVEV (reference sequence). This CDR3 is built from 13 residues. CDR3 sequence (DNA): TGTGCCAGCAGTTCCCGGGACAGCCGGGAGCAGTACTTC. Its translation: CASSSRDSREQYF.

The chain links TRBV3-1 to TRBJ2-2, with D unclear. With 1 base removed from V and 5 bases from J, the gap between germline ends came to 5 bases. Germline V gene data show CDR1 as LGHDT and CDR2 as YNNKEL (reference sequence). The CDR3 runs 13 residues. CDR3 coding DNA: TGTGCCAGCAGCCAAGTGAGGACCGGGGAGCTGTTTTTT. Amino acid sequence: CASSQVRTGELFF.

The chain is built from TRBV20-1 and TRBJ1-5; D is possibly TRBD1 (6 bases). The CDR3 extends over 17 amino acids. V lost 0 bases, J lost 3 bases, and 18 bases lay in between. Per germline, CDR1 DFQATT and CDR2 SNEGSKA (reference sequence). The CDR3 loop is CSARDAGKGGINQPQHF. The CDR3 DNA reads as TGCAGTGCTAGAGATGCGGGGAAAGGGGGGATCAATCAGCCCCAGCATTTT.

This clonotype has more than one count but fewer than ten. J is TRBJ1-6 and V is TRBV4-1; D uncertain. The CDR3 has 12 residues. Trimming cost V 3 bases and J 10 bases, with 7 bases left between them. Germline CDR1 is MGHRA and CDR2 is YSYEKL. The CDR3 protein is CASSQVGSPLHF. CDR3 nucleotide sequence: TGCGCCAGCAGCCAGGTGGGGTCACCCCTCCACTTT.

This clonotype was detected ten times or more. The chain couples TRBV28 to TRBJ2-7, with 11 bases fitting TRBD2. The J segment lost 3 bases and the V segment lost 7 bases, leaving 2 bases of the junction unmatched. The germline V gene has CDR1 MDHEN and CDR2 SYDVKM. This CDR3 region has 13 residues. CDR3: CASTLAGDYEQYF. CDR3 in DNA: TGTGCCAGCACACTAGCGGGGGACTACGAGCAGTACTTC. The full variable domain, in which reference TRBV28 and TRBJ2-7 provide the parts outside the CDR3, is DVKVTQSSRYLVKRTGEKVFLECVQDMDHENMFWYRQDPGLGLRLIYFSYDVKMKEKGDIPEGYSVSREKKERFSLILESASTNQTSMYLCASTLAGDYEQYFGPGTRLTVT.

Points on this clonotype: A much larger clone lies one base from this, so it may be a read error. The rearrangement links TRBV10-3 to TRBJ1-2, with a possible D match to TRBD1 (5 bases). This CDR3 contains 14 residues. CDR1 is ENHRY, CDR2 SYGVKD, per germline. For the CDR3, the DNA is TGTGCCATCAGTGAGTCCGCAGGGCTAGATGGCTACATCTTC. Its protein product is CAISESAGLDGYIF.

The gene calls are TRBV6-6 and TRBJ2-3; D is unresolved. Germline CDR1 and CDR2: MNHNY and SVGAGI (reference sequence). The CDR3 extends over 14 amino acids. V lost 6 bases and J 0 bases, leaving 10 bases between the germline ends. The CDR3 DNA follows: TGTGCCAGCAGGGGTGTCTCTAGCACAGATACGCAGTATTTT. This sequence encodes CASRGVSSTDTQYF.

V usage is TRBV5-1 and J usage is TRBJ2-3; D could derive from TRBD1 or TRBD2 (5 bases each). There are 14 residues in the CDR3. Germline values: CDR1 SGHRS, CDR2 YFSETQ. Trimming took 3 bases from V and 7 from J, leaving 15 bases between them. The CDR3 region is CASSSGTGYYTQYF. The CDR3 region has the DNA TGCGCCAGCAGCTCCGGGACGGGATACTATACGCAGTATTTT.

V usage is TRBV18 and J usage is TRBJ1-2; D ambiguous. The V and J ends lost 3 bases and 4 bases respectively, with 12 bases between them. The CDR3 is made up of 14 amino acids. CDR1 and CDR2 (germline): KGHSH, LQKENI. The DNA of the CDR3 is TGTGCCAGCTCACCGGGGTTCGGAGGCTATGGCTACACCTTC. It yields the protein CASSPGFGGYGYTF.

Many counts were recorded for this clonotype. The chain is built from TRBV2 and TRBJ2-7; 8 bases line up with TRBD2. J lost 6 bases, V lost 5 bases, and 15 bases had no gene match. Germline V gene data show CDR1 as SNHLY and CDR2 as FYNNEI. The CDR3 has 16 residues. In DNA form, the CDR3 reads TGTGCCAGCAGTAAAATGGCGAGCGGGAGTATTGGCGAGCAGTACTTC. Translated: CASSKMASGSIGEQYF. The full variable domain, in which reference TRBV2 and TRBJ2-7 provide the parts outside the CDR3, is EPEVTQTPSHQVTQMGQEVILRCVPISNHLYFYWYRQILGQKVEFLVSFYNNEISEKSEIFDDQFSVERPDGSNFTLKIRSTKLEDSAMYFCASSKMASGSIGEQYFGPGTRLTVT.

The chain employs TRBV4-3 and TRBJ1-4, with 7 bases matching TRBD1. V lost 1 base to trimming and J lost 9 bases; unmatched junction nucleotides: 8. From germline, CDR1 is LGHNA and CDR2 YSLEER. The CDR3 totals 15 residues. The CDR3 reads CASSQATGLLQKLFF. CDR3 in DNA: TGCGCCAGCAGCCAAGCGACAGGGTTATTGCAAAAACTGTTTTTT.

The genes are TRBV5-1 and TRBJ1-2; D call uncertain. This CDR3 has 14 residues. Germline CDR1 SGHRS, CDR2 YFSETQ. The V and J ends lost 3 bases and 0 bases respectively, with 9 bases between them. CDR3 bases: TGCGCCAGCAGCTGGGAAGAATCTAACTATGGCTACACCTTC. Protein sequence: CASSWEESNYGYTF.

This clonotype showed up many times. The chain links TRBV18 to TRBJ2-7, with D maybe TRBD1 (6 bases). The CDR3 runs to 14 residues. V lost 3 bases and J lost 5, with 14 bases in between. From germline, CDR1 is KGHSH and CDR2 LQKENI. The CDR3, as DNA: TGTGCCAGCTCACCTGAATTACAGGGCCACGAGCAGTACTTC. This gives the protein CASSPELQGHEQYF.

There are a few counts of this clonotype. The chain uses TRBV7-2 and TRBJ2-3, with a tentative D call TRBD2 (6 bases). This CDR3 is built from 16 residues. Germline V lookup: CDR1 SGHTA, CDR2 FQGNSA. V was clipped by 3 bases and J by 0 bases, with 13 bases between them. The DNA of the CDR3 is TGTGCCAGCAGCTTGGGTAGCGGATTTAGCACAGATACGCAGTATTTT. As protein: CASSLGSGFSTDTQYF.

This clonotype was seen at least ten times. The rearrangement joins TRBV12-3 or TRBV12-4 to TRBJ1-2; D may be TRBD1 (6 bases). This CDR3 has 15 residues. The V end lost 5 bases, the J end lost 5 bases, and 18 bases lay between the germline ends. The CDR3 is CASSNTGLRGYGYTF. The CDR3 nucleotides are TGTGCCAGCAGTAACACAGGGCTCCGGGGATATGGCTACACCTTC.

The gene calls are TRBV7-9 and TRBJ1-1; D is uncertain. This CDR3 region has 13 residues. The V gene's germline CDR1 is SEHNR and CDR2 FQNEAQ (reference sequence). The V gene lost 2 bases and the J gene lost 11 bases, with 15 bases spanning the gap. As DNA, the CDR3 is TGTGCCAGCAGCTTATACGGAGAAACGGAGGCTTTCTTT. Amino acids: CASSLYGETEAFF.

Turning to this clonotype: A much larger clone lies one base from this, so it may be a read error. The chain joins TRBV7-2 to TRBJ2-3; D is perhaps TRBD1 or TRBD2 (7 bases each). The CDR3 sequence is 15 residues long. The germline V gene encodes CDR1 SGHTA and CDR2 FQGNSA. For the CDR3, the DNA is TGTGCCAGCAGCTTACGGGAAGCGGGGACAGATCCGCAGTATTTT. Protein product: CASSLREAGTDPQYF.

This sequence joins TRBV4-3 and TRBJ1-2, with D tentatively TRBD1 (6 bases). Germline CDR1 LGHNA, CDR2 YSLEER. The CDR3 covers 14 residues. V gave up 0 bases and J gave up 4 bases, with 9 bases separating them. The CDR3 nucleotides read TGCGCCAGCAGCCAAGATTTCAGGGGCTATGGCTACACCTTC. Amino acid sequence: CASSQDFRGYGYTF.

The CDR3 protein is CASRARDGYSYEQYF. CDR3 DNA: TGTGCCAGCAGGGCCCGGGACGGCTACTCCTACGAGCAGTACTTC. The J gene is TRBJ2-7, the V gene TRBV13, with D perhaps TRBD1 or TRBD2 (5 bases each). This CDR3 comprises 15 residues. The V gene lost 6 bases and the J gene lost 0 bases, with 15 bases spanning the gap. Germline CDR1 and CDR2: PRHDT and FYEKMQ (reference sequence).

V is TRBV3-1 and J is TRBJ2-5, with D uncertain. Trimming stripped 4 bases from V and 5 bases from J, with 11 bases between. This CDR3 is built from 13 residues. Germline-derived CDR1 and CDR2 are LGHDT and YNNKEL (reference sequence). In DNA, the CDR3 is TGTGCCAGCAGCCCTTTTCTATGGGAGACCCAGTACTTC. Translated: CASSPFLWETQYF.

This sequence joins TRBV2 and TRBJ2-4, with D perhaps matching TRBD2 (6 bases). The V gene's germline CDR1 is SNHLY and CDR2 FYNNEI. The V end was cut by 3 bases, the J end by 2 bases, with 8 bases between. CDR3 length equals 14 residues. DNA of the CDR3: TGTGCCAGCAGTGATGGGGGGTCCAAAAACATTCAGTACTTC. It translates to CASSDGGSKNIQYF.

This clonotype was seen repeatedly, ten times or more. The J gene is TRBJ1-6, the V gene TRBV18; no firm D call. This CDR3 contains 14 residues. CDR1 and CDR2 (germline): KGHSH, LQKENI. Trimming took 2 bases from V and 6 from J, leaving 8 bases between them. The CDR3 reads CASSPDRSNSPLHF. The CDR3 nucleotides are TGTGCCAGCTCACCAGACCGTTCTAATTCACCCCTCCACTTT.

This clonotype appeared a few times. The rearrangement links TRBV30 to TRBJ1-2; unclear D gene. With 2 bases removed from V and 5 bases from J, the gap between germline ends came to 9 bases. Per germline, CDR1 GTSNPN and CDR2 SVGIG (reference sequence). CDR3 size: 12 residues. CDR3 region: CAWSSGPYGYTF. The CDR3 region has the DNA TGTGCCTGGAGTTCCGGACCGTATGGCTACACCTTC.

This clonotype was observed many times. This chain links TRBV7-2 with TRBJ2-7; 7 bases agree with TRBD2. Per the germline V gene, CDR1 is SGHTA and CDR2 is FQGNSA. Trimming took 6 bases from V and 4 from J; bases not matched to a gene: 3. CDR3 length equals 12 residues. Here the CDR3 reads CASRAGGYEQYF. As DNA, the CDR3 is TGTGCCAGCAGAGCCGGGGGGTACGAGCAGTACTTC.

This clonotype was seen a few times. The chain uses TRBV11-2 and TRBJ2-3; 12 bases are a match to TRBD2. J gave up 5 bases and V 5 bases, and 2 bases lay outside the gene matches. The germline V gene encodes CDR1 SGHAT and CDR2 FQNNGV. This CDR3 region has 14 residues. The CDR3 nucleotides read TGTGCCAGCAGCCGACTAGCGGGAGTAGATACGCAGTATTTT. Its translation is CASSRLAGVDTQYF.

This chain uses TRBV29-1 with TRBJ2-7; 8 bases are shared with TRBD1. CDR3 length equals 13 residues. Germline V CDR1 and CDR2: SQVTM, ANQGSEA. Losses at the gene ends were 6 bases for V and 3 bases for J; bases not matched to a gene: 7. CDR3 in DNA: TGCAGCGTGGGACAGGTTCCGAACTACGAGCAGTACTTC. It translates to CSVGQVPNYEQYF.

The chain links TRBV5-1 to TRBJ2-7; 12 bases match TRBD2. Germline values: CDR1 SGHRS, CDR2 YFSETQ. V dropped 4 bases and J dropped 3; count of bases not matched to a gene: 8. The CDR3 extends over 16 amino acids. The CDR3 coding sequence is TGCGCCAGCAGCGTCACGACTAGCGGGGGAGACTACGAGCAGTACTTC. Amino acid sequence: CASSVTTSGGDYEQYF.

The chain recombines TRBV12-3 or TRBV12-4 with TRBJ2-5, with D perhaps assigned TRBD1 or TRBD2 (5 bases each). Trimming took off 6 bases at V and 11 bases at J, with 16 bases between the two ends. This CDR3 is built from 12 residues. CDR3: CASRGPGNEQYF. In DNA form, the CDR3 reads TGTGCCAGCAGGGGACCGGGCAATGAGCAGTACTTC.

As regards this clonotype: The conserved phenylalanine or tryptophan is not found at the CDR3 terminus, so this likely reflects a read error. The chain carries TRBV7-9 and TRBJ2-1; TRBD2 aligns across 9 bases. The germline gives CDR1 SEHNR, CDR2 FQNEAQ (reference sequence). The CDR3 loop spans 14 amino acids. CDR3 DNA sequence: TGCGCCAGCAGCTTAGAGACTAGCGGCAATGAGCAGTTCGTC. Translating gives CASSLETSGNEQFV.

A remark on this clonotype: At one end, the junction sequence differs from germline, possibly due to a read error. This rearrangement joins TRBV6-4 to TRBJ2-1; 8 bases are a match to TRBD1. The CDR3 loop spans 14 amino acids. Germline V gene data show CDR1 as MRHNA and CDR2 as SNTAGT. CDR3 in DNA: TGTACCAGCAGGACAGGGTCTTCCTACAATGAGCAGTTCTTC. Translation: CTSRTGSSYNEQFF.